A selection of T cell receptor beta chains follows, all from one sample in a study of vaccination and CD4 T cells after COVID-19. Their specific antigens are unknown. Each CDR3 protein gets one entry after TCRdb re-called the PCR reads with MiXCR. Found here are around 20,000 distinct CDR3 sequences, around 45% of them singletons; the top ten hold about 12%. The sequenced sample was CD4+ T cells from blood, cultured in vitro. These receptors came from a human donor who had recovered from COVID-19. Both conserved end residues are part of each CDR3. The D gene is left open where the match is weak. The size field is filled for only some rows; it gives once, few, many or a size class.

few | TRBJ2-7 | TRBV19 | TRBD1 | TGTGCCAGTAGTGGGGCAGGGGGCTTGGACGAGCAGTACTTC | CASSGAGGLDEQYF
. | TRBJ2-2 | TRBV6-2/TRBV6-3 | . | TGTGCCAGCAGTTACATTGGGAGATCCGGGGAGCTGTTTTTT | CASSYIGRSGELFF
. | TRBJ1-5 | TRBV2 | . | TGTGCCAGCAGCGAGTCCCAGGGGCCCAGGATTGGGCCCCAGCATTTT | CASSESQGPRIGPQHF
. | TRBJ2-6 | TRBV5-1 | . | TGCGCCAGCAGCTTGGATGCCTCTGGGGCCAACGTCCTGACTTTC | CASSLDASGANVLTF
. | TRBJ2-7 | TRBV7-2 | TRBD2 | TGTGCCAGCAGCGCTAGGACTAGCGGGGGGGACTCCTACGAGCAGTACTTC | CASSARTSGGDSYEQYF
. | TRBJ2-2 | TRBV20-1 | TRBD2 | TGCAGTGCTAGTAATTGGGGACTAGCGGGAGAGCACGGGGAGCTGTTTTTT | CSASNWGLAGEHGELFF
once | TRBJ2-5 | TRBV7-7 | TRBD1 | TGTGCTAGCAGCCTTCCGGGACAGGGGGCTGGGGAGACCCAGTACTTC | CASSLPGQGAGETQYF
. | TRBJ1-3 | TRBV7-9 | . | TGTGCCAGCAGGCCCCCGTTCCGCTTGGGAAACACCATATATTTT | CASRPPFRLGNTIYF
. | TRBJ2-7 | TRBV7-2 | . | TGTGCCAGCACGGAGGGCAGGGTAACTAACGAGCAGTACTTC | CASTEGRVTNEQYF
once | TRBJ2-7 | TRBV20-1 | TRBD2 | TGCAGTGCACCCGGGACTAGCGACGAGCAGTACTTC | CSAPGTSDEQYF
few | TRBJ1-5 | TRBV12-3/TRBV12-4 | . | TGTGCCAGCAGTTTCCTCGGTAGCTTGGGCAATCAGCCCCAGCATTTT | CASSFLGSLGNQPQHF
once | TRBJ2-7 | TRBV5-8 | . | TGTGCCGGATGGACTGGGGGGGAGCAGTACTTC | CAGWTGGEQYF
few | TRBJ2-5 | TRBV11-3 | TRBD2 | TGTGCCAGCAGCCCCGCAGGACTAGCGGGGGGAAAGACCCAGTACTTC | CASSPAGLAGGKTQYF
. | TRBJ1-1 | TRBV6-5 | . | TGTGCCAGCAGTTACTTCCTGGGCAGTGAAGCTTTCTTT | CASSYFLGSEAFF
. | TRBJ1-2 | TRBV20-1 | . | TGCAGTGCTAGGTGGACTGACTATGGCTACACCTTC | CSARWTDYGYTF
. | TRBJ2-2 | TRBV10-3 | TRBD1 | TGTGCCATCAAGGGACAGGGGGCGACCGGGGAGCTGTTTTTT | CAIKGQGATGELFF
. | TRBJ1-2 | TRBV7-9 | . | TGTGCCAGCAGCTTGGCTAACAACTATGGCTACACCTTC | CASSLANNYGYTF
. | TRBJ2-7 | TRBV12-3/TRBV12-4 | . | TGTGCCAGCAGTCCCCAGATGGGGGTCGAGCAGTACTTC | CASSPQMGVEQYF
once | TRBJ1-6 | TRBV5-1 | TRBD1 | TGCGCCAGCAGCTTGGAGGGACAGACTAATTCACCCCTCCACTTT | CASSLEGQTNSPLHF
. | TRBJ2-7 | TRBV24-1 | . | TGTGCCACCAGTGATAAAGGGGACATCAACTACGAGCAGTACTTC | CATSDKGDINYEQYF
. | TRBJ1-2 | TRBV10-2 | TRBD1 | TGCGCCAGCAGTGATCCTGGGACAGTCGCTAACTATGGCTACACCTTC | CASSDPGTVANYGYTF
few | TRBJ2-2 | TRBV4-3 | . | TGCGCCAGCAGCCAAGATTGGGTGGCGGCGTCGGTGAGCACCGGGGAGCTGTTTTTT | CASSQDWVAASVSTGELFF
. | TRBJ2-1 | TRBV7-9 | . | TGTGCCAGCAGCTTAGGAGGTCGTGCGTCCCCCAAACTCTTC | CASSLGGRASPKLF
. | TRBJ2-5 | TRBV20-1 | TRBD2 | TGTAAAATAGGAGCTAGCGGGGATCAAGAGACCCAGTACTTC | CKIGASGDQETQYF
. | TRBJ2-3 | TRBV4-1 | TRBD2 | TGCGCCAGCAGCTCGACTAGCGGGGGGGCCGGAGATACGCAGTATTTT | CASSSTSGGAGDTQYF
. | TRBJ2-7 | TRBV10-1 | . | TGCGCCAGCAAAATTCAGGGCTCCTACGAGCAGTACTTC | CASKIQGSYEQYF
few | TRBJ2-2 | TRBV2 | . | TGTGCCAGCACCACTAGGAACACCGGGGAGCTGTTTTTT | CASTTRNTGELFF
few | TRBJ1-2 | TRBV7-9 | TRBD1 | TGTGCCAGCAGTCTTGTTTCAGGGGGCGCGGTTGGCTACACCTTC | CASSLVSGGAVGYTF
. | TRBJ2-7 | TRBV10-3 | . | TGTGCCGTTGGTCTGTCCTCCTACGAGCAGTACTTC | CAVGLSSYEQYF
once | TRBJ2-1 | TRBV6-2/TRBV6-3 | . | TGTGCCAGCAGTTACCCACAACTAGCTTACAATGAGCAGTTCTTC | CASSYPQLAYNEQFF
. | TRBJ2-5 | TRBV20-1 | . | TGCAGTGCTAGAGCCGGACAGAAAGAGACCCAGTACTTC | CSARAGQKETQYF
medium-sized | TRBJ2-7 | TRBV4-1 | . | TGCGCCAGCAGCCGGAACGGGTCCCCCGTTTCCGAGCAGTACTTC | CASSRNGSPVSEQYF
. | TRBJ2-3 | TRBV4-2 | TRBD1 | TGTGCCAGCAGCCAACGGACAGGAAACACAGATACGCAGTATTTT | CASSQRTGNTDTQYF
. | TRBJ1-6 | TRBV28 | . | TGTGCCAGCAGTTCCCTCGAAAACGTGGGGGACTCACCCCTCCACTTT | CASSSLENVGDSPLHF
. | TRBJ1-6 | TRBV18 | . | TGTGCCAGCTCACCTGAACAGGGACGGAGCCCCCTTAATTCACCCCTCCACTTT | CASSPEQGRSPLNSPLHF
. | TRBJ1-1 | TRBV19 | TRBD1 | TGTGCCAGTAGTATGAGGGGGACAGGGGTCACTGAAGCTTTCTTT | CASSMRGTGVTEAFF
few | TRBJ2-3 | TRBV7-8 | . | TGTGCCAGCAGCTTAACAGATACGCAGTATTTT | CASSLTDTQYF
. | TRBJ2-7 | TRBV11-1 | TRBD2 | TGTGCCAGCAGCAAAGCGGGAGGCACCTACGAGCAGTACTTC | CASSKAGGTYEQYF
few | TRBJ2-6 | TRBV11-2 | . | TGTGCCAGCAGCTTAGGAATGGGGGCTGGGGCCAACGTCCTGACTTTC | CASSLGMGAGANVLTF
. | TRBJ1-2 | TRBV10-2 | TRBD1 | TGCGCCAGCAGTGGGGGACAGGGAACGATGAGCTACACCTTC | CASSGGQGTMSYTF
few | TRBJ1-5 | TRBV20-1 | TRBD1 | TGCAGTGCGCGACAGGGCCTCTCAAATCAGCCCCAGCATTTT | CSARQGLSNQPQHF
few | TRBJ2-3 | TRBV27 | . | TGTGCCAGCAGTGCGACTAGGGGAGATACGCAGTATTTT | CASSATRGDTQYF
. | TRBJ2-1 | TRBV28 | . | TGTGCCAGCATCGCACCGGGACGGCGGACGAATAGTCAGTTCTTC | CASIAPGRRTNSQFF
. | TRBJ1-1 | TRBV6-5 | . | TGTGCCAGCAGTTACTCGAACCCACTCGGGACGAAAATGAACACTGAAGCTTTCTTT | CASSYSNPLGTKMNTEAFF
few | TRBJ2-3 | TRBV7-9 | . | TGTGCCAGCAGCGGCCTTAGCACAGATACGCAGTATTTT | CASSGLSTDTQYF
few | TRBJ1-2 | TRBV11-2 | TRBD1 | TGTGCCAGCAGCTTACCAGGGAGGGGGCCAAACTATGGCTACACCTTC | CASSLPGRGPNYGYTF